The sequence of this T cell receptor (beta chain) was determined in a study of T cell responses to AZD1222 COVID-19 vaccine. In regard to this clone: Its antigen is currently unknown.

TCRdb's table, derived via immunoSEQ multiplex PCR, lists solely in-frame clones and lacks some. The data show over 130,000 clones, 75% to 90% seen once. Germline lookup yields CDR1 KGHSH and CDR2 LQKENI. CDR3 length: 13 residues. With 5 bases removed from V and 1 base from J, the gap between germline ends came to 8 bases. The study's findings and limits: The study identified only a handful of AZD1222 recipients as seropositive at baseline. Repertoire collection took place solely once the T cell response had peaked. Among spike-specific TCRs, nearly half reportedly target unmutated variant regions. White British ancestry dominated among donors, who included more females, and clonal diversity was possibly underestimated.

The rearrangement uses TRBV18 and TRBJ1-1, with no clear D. This receptor was identified in an adult who received the AZD1222 COVID-19 vaccine. This sample comprised peripheral blood, obtained 28 days after the second AZD1222 dose. CDR3 DNA sequence: TGTGCCAGCTCAGAAATGAAGAACACTGAAGCTTTCTTT. As protein: CASSEMKNTEAFF. Full variable domain (rest looked up from reference TRBV18 and TRBJ1-1): NAGVMQNPRHLVRRRGQEARLRCSPMKGHSHVYWYRQLPEEGLKFMVYLQKENIIDESGMPKERFSAEFPKEGPSILRIQQVVRGDSAAYFCASSEMKNTEAFFGQGTRLTVV.